This TCR beta chain is drawn from a study of monozygotic twins with inflammatory bowel disease. Reanalyzing the 5' RACE reads, TCRdb keeps one entry per CDR3 protein, without DNA. The table for this sample gives some 150,000 distinct CDR3 sequences. This receptor was identified in a human donor with ulcerative colitis or Crohn's disease, or a healthy co-twin of an affected twin (not recorded which). Material for sequencing was blood.

Here the CDR3 reads CASSLSGVTYEQYF. The chain couples TRBV5-1 to TRBJ2-7; TCRdb selects TRBD1, and the lack of DNA leaves this call unchecked. Per the germline V gene, CDR1 is SGHRS and CDR2 is YFSETQ. The CDR3 loop spans 14 amino acids.